This entry features one T cell receptor beta chain sequence. The data belong to a study of cytomegalovirus exposure and HLA in healthy donors. The CDR3 is 13 amino acids. From germline, CDR1 is MDHEN and CDR2 SYDVKM. Trimming took 2 bases from V and 9 from J, leaving 11 bases between them. Amplification used 60 Vbeta primers and 13 Jbeta primers. The data were produced by immunoSEQ multiplex PCR, yet TCRdb's version contains in-frame clones alone and is incomplete. The sample includes about 160,000 clones, 70% to 80% of them seen just once. This TCR was recovered from a man aged 25-45 years in good health and CMV-seronegative. Sequencing was done on a sample of PBMCs. The genes are TRBV28 and TRBJ1-5, with D unresolved. The CDR3 bases are TGTGCCAGCAGTTTACCGGGGATGGGGCCCCAGCATTTT. Residues: CASSLPGMGPQHF.